This T cell receptor beta chain is from a study of tumor-infiltrating lymphocytes in localized non-small cell lung cancer. The overall study: Each patient gave resected tumor and non-adjacent uninvolved lung tissue.

This clone was picked up one time. Its antigen is not identified. Germline CDR1 reads LGHNA; CDR2 reads YNFKEQ. The CDR3 is made up of 13 amino acids. V shed 3 bases and J shed 6 bases, with 12 bases lying between them. The method was immunoSEQ multiplex PCR; TCRdb's version includes in-frame clones alone and lacks a portion of them. The profile shows some 29,000 clones, approximately 85% of them singletons. Study outcomes and limitations: Technical variation could not be separated from intratumor heterogeneity here. No T-cell fraction difference was seen between IM1 and IM2 tumors. TCR sequencing covered a subset of patients with enough tissue.

The clonotype comes from a human donor with non-small cell lung cancer. Sequenced sample: lung tumor tissue. The V gene is TRBV4-2, the J gene TRBJ2-7; TRBD2 is a possible D gene (5 bases). Written as DNA, the CDR3 is TGTGCCAGCAGCCAGGAACGGGGTGTCGAGCAGTACTTC. Translating it yields CASSQERGVEQYF.